This entry features one T cell receptor beta chain sequence. This entry comes from a study of identical twins. CDR1 PRHDT and CDR2 FYEKMQ come from the germline V gene (reference sequence). Unmatched junction bases numbered 8, after V lost 4 bases and J lost 3 bases. The CDR3 length is 15 residues. From the 5' RACE reads, TCRdb called clonotypes with MiXCR, one entry per CDR3 protein. The sample holds approximately 210,000 distinct CDR3 sequences, more than 15% seen once. These data were also filed under a second study, of T cells expressing NK-cell markers.

The sequenced sample was CD8+ T cells sorted from blood. The gene calls are TRBV13 and TRBJ1-2; 7 bases are a match to TRBD1. The receptor's source is a woman aged 18-35 years in good health. CDR3 in DNA: TGTGCCAGCAGCTCCCGTTCCGGGACAGACTATGGCTACACCTTC. Amino acid sequence: CASSSRSGTDYGYTF.